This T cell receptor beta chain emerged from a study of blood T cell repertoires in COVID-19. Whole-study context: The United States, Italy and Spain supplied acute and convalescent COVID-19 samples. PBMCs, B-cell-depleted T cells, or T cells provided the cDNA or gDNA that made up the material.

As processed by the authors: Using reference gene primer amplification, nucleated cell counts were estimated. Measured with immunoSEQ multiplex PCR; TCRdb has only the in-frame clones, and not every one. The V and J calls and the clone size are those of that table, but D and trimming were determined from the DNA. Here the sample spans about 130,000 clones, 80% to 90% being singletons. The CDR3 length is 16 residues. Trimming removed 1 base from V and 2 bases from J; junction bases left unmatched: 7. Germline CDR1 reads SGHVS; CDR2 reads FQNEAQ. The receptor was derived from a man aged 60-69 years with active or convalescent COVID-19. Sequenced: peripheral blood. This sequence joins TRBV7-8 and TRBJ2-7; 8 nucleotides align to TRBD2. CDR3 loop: CASSLDLTSATYEQYF. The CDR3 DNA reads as TGTGCCAGCAGCTTAGATCTGACTAGCGCTACCTACGAGCAGTACTTC.